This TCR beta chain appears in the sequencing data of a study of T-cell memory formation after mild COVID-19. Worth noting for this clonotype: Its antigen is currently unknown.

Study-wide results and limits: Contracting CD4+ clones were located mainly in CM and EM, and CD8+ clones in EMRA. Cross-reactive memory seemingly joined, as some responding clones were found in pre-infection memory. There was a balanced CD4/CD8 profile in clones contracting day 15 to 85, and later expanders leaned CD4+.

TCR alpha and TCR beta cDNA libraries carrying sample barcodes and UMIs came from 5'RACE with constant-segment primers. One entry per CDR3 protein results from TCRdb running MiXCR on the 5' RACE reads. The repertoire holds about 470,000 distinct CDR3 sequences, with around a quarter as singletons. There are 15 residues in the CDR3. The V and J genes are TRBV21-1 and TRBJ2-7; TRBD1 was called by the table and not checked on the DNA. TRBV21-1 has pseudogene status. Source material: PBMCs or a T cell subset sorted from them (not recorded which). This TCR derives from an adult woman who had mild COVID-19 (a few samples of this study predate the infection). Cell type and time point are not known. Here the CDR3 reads CASSSLASPSYEQYF. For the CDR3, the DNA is TGTGCCAGCAGCTCTCTAGCGTCCCCTTCCTACGAGCAGTACTTC.